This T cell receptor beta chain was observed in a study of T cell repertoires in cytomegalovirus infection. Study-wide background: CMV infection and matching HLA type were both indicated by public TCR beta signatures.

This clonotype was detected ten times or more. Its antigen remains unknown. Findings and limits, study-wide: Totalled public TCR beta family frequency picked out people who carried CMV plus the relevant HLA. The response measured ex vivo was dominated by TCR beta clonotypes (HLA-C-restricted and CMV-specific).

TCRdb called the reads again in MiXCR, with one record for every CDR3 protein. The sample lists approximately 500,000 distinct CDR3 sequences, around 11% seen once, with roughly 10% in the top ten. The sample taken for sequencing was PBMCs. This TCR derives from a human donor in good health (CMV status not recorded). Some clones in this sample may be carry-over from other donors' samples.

CDR3 sequence (DNA): TGTGCCAGCAGTTTTACAGCTAACTATGGCTACACCTTC. This codes for CASSFTANYGYTF. J is TRBJ1-2 and V is TRBV28; D not certain. Germline lookup yields CDR1 MDHEN and CDR2 SYDVKM. CDR3 size: 13 residues. V gave up 3 bases and J gave up 0 bases, with 5 bases separating them.